The 14 T cell receptor beta chains below were found in one sample sequenced in a study of human T cells and chemical hapten exposure. TCRdb independently ran MiXCR on the RACE reads; one entry per CDR3 protein. The top ten clones hold 1.5% to 2% of a sample with 150,000 to 200,000 distinct CDR3 sequences, roughly 15% of them seen once. The time point: patch test 1, 2 weeks after DPC sensitization. This sample's treatment: therapeutic diphenylcyclopropenone sensitization with weekly scalp DPC. Sequenced here: whole blood, sampled in connection with sensitization to the hapten diphenylcyclopropenone (DPC). These receptors were collected from a woman between 25 and 40 years old with alopecia areata. Some clones in this sample may be carry-over from other donors' samples.

The chain is built from TRBV25-1 and TRBJ1-1; D unclear. V lost 0 bases and J lost 1, with 6 bases in between. Germline V lookup: CDR1 MGHDK, CDR2 SYGVNS. The CDR3 runs to 14 residues. The CDR3 DNA is TGTGCCAGCAGTGAATATGACACGAACACTGAAGCTTTCTTT. Its translation: CASSEYDTNTEAFF.

This clonotype appeared many times. The chain is built from TRBV27 and TRBJ1-5; 12 bases fit TRBD1. V was clipped by 5 bases and J by 6 bases; unmatched bases: 14. The germline CDR1 and CDR2 sequences are MNHEY and SMNVEV (reference sequence). The CDR3 runs to 18 residues. In DNA, the CDR3 is TGTGCCAGCAGTCCGCAACCCGGGACAGGGGGCATAGGTCAGCCCCAGCATTTT. Translation gives CASSPQPGTGGIGQPQHF.

This clonotype was found a few times. This chain links TRBV20-1 with TRBJ2-2; maybe TRBD2 (6 bases). CDR3 size: 14 residues. CDR1 is DFQATT, CDR2 SNEGSKA, per germline (reference sequence). V was clipped by 6 bases and J by 1 base, with 12 bases between them. CDR3 in amino acids: CSAQGLGNTGELFF. For the CDR3, the DNA is TGCAGTGCCCAGGGACTCGGGAACACCGGGGAGCTGTTTTTT.

This clonotype was detected only a few times. This chain connects TRBV7-9 to TRBJ2-1, with 13 bases identical to TRBD2. V shed 3 bases, J shed 6 bases, and the junction held 5 bases outside the gene matches. Germline CDR1 reads SEHNR; CDR2 reads FQNEAQ (reference sequence). The CDR3 has 16 residues. The CDR3 reads CASSFGGLAGANEQFF. Here the CDR3 DNA reads TGTGCCAGCAGCTTCGGAGGACTAGCGGGGGCCAATGAGCAGTTCTTC.

The chain links TRBV29-1 to TRBJ2-1; D unresolved. This CDR3 spans 13 amino acids. Trimming removed 7 bases from V and 3 bases from J, with 13 bases in between. Germline loops: CDR1 SQVTM, CDR2 ANQGSEA. The CDR3 protein is CSALMDGYNEQFF. The CDR3 nucleotides are TGCAGCGCCTTAATGGACGGCTACAATGAGCAGTTCTTC.

This clonotype was detected many times. V and J are TRBV7-2 and TRBJ2-5; D not certain. CDR1 SGHTA and CDR2 FQGNSA come from the germline V gene. V dropped 3 bases and J dropped 7 bases, with 9 bases sitting between them. The CDR3 runs 12 residues. In DNA, the CDR3 is TGTGCCAGCAGCTTGGAGCTTTCGACCCAGTACTTC. This encodes CASSLELSTQYF.

This clonotype appeared a few times. This chain links TRBV4-3 with TRBJ2-7; 11 bases align to TRBD2. The length of the CDR3 is 15 residues. V lost 3 bases and J lost 2; bases outside the gene matches: 3. Germline CDR1 LGHNA, CDR2 YSLEER. Written as DNA, the CDR3 is TGCGCCAGCAGCCAGCATAGCGGGGGGGCCTACGAGCAGTACTTC. Its translation: CASSQHSGGAYEQYF.

This chain joins TRBV28 and TRBJ2-7, with TRBD2 identical over 13 bases. The CDR3 is made up of 16 amino acids. Germline values: CDR1 MDHEN, CDR2 SYDVKM. J was trimmed by 6 bases and V by 4 bases; bases with no gene match: 9. CDR3 loop: CASSYGLAGVVLEQYF. CDR3 coding DNA: TGTGCCAGCAGTTATGGACTAGCGGGGGTCGTTCTCGAGCAGTACTTC.

This clonotype was seen many times. The chain combines TRBV6-2 or TRBV6-3 with TRBJ2-2, with TRBD2 matching 11 bases. V dropped 5 bases and J dropped 7; count of bases not matched to a gene: 3. Per germline, CDR1 MNHEY and CDR2 SVGEGT. CDR3 size: 14 residues. The CDR3 spells CASSVAGGSGELFF. CDR3 sequence (DNA): TGTGCCAGCAGTGTAGCGGGAGGGAGCGGGGAGCTGTTTTTT.

The J gene is TRBJ2-3, the V gene TRBV7-9; TRBD2 aligns across 7 bases. This CDR3 region has 15 residues. Germline V gene lookup returns CDR1 SEHNR and CDR2 FQNEAQ (reference sequence). V lost 2 bases and J lost 2; bases outside the gene matches: 4. CDR3 sequence reads: CASSLLAENTDTQYF. The CDR3 DNA sequence: TGTGCCAGCAGCTTACTAGCGGAGAACACAGATACGCAGTATTTT.

J is TRBJ2-3 and V is TRBV20-1; D is unclear. This CDR3 is 15 amino acids long. Trimming removed 5 bases from V and 5 bases from J, with 20 bases in between. Germline CDR1 DFQATT, CDR2 SNEGSKA (reference sequence). The chain's CDR3 is CSAEAGGSGRDTQYF. For the CDR3, the DNA is TGCAGTGCTGAGGCAGGTGGGTCTGGAAGAGATACGCAGTATTTT.

The rearrangement uses TRBV3-1 and TRBJ2-1; perhaps TRBD2 as D (7 bases). V was pared by 4 bases and J by 9 bases, with 16 bases between. Per germline, CDR1 LGHDT and CDR2 YNNKEL (reference sequence). CDR3 length: 14 amino acids. The CDR3 DNA reads as TGTGCCAGCAGCCCCGCGGGGGCCTCGGTTGAGCAGTTCTTC. Protein product: CASSPAGASVEQFF.

In this sample, this clonotype turned up a few times. The rearrangement joins TRBV19 to TRBJ2-1; weak D call: TRBD1 (5 bases). This CDR3 spans 15 amino acids. Trimming left V 6 bases short and J 1 base short, with 13 bases between. Germline V gives CDR1 LNHDA, CDR2 SQIVND (reference sequence). Written as DNA, the CDR3 is TGTGCCAGTAGCGTGATCGACAGTTCCTACAATGAGCAGTTCTTC. This codes for CASSVIDSSYNEQFF. The full variable domain, its missing parts supplied by reference TRBV19 and TRBJ2-1, is DGGITQSPKYLFRKEGQNVTLSCEQNLNHDAMYWYRQDPGQGLRLIYYSQIVNDFQKGDIAEGYSVSREKKESFPLTVTSAQKNPTAFYLCASSVIDSSYNEQFFGPGTRLTVL.

This clonotype has a handful of counts. V gene TRBV29-1 combines with J gene TRBJ1-1, with D possibly being TRBD1 (5 bases). Trimming pared 7 bases from V and 8 bases from J, leaving 11 bases between. CDR1 is SQVTM, CDR2 ANQGSEA, per germline. This CDR3 has 10 amino acids. The CDR3 DNA sequence: TGCAGCGCAGCCCAGGGAGAAGCTTTCTTT. Encoded protein: CSAAQGEAFF. Full variable domain (outside the CDR3, taken from reference TRBV29-1 and TRBJ1-1): SAVISQKPSRDICQRGTSLTIQCQVDSQVTMMFWYRQQPGQSLTLIATANQGSEATYESGFVIDKFPISRPNLTFSTLTVSNMSPEDSSIYLCSAAQGEAFFGQGTRLTVV.